These 5 T cell receptor beta chains were sequenced from one sample in a study of blood T cells in healthy people across ages. Primed by a sample-barcoded 5' primer and a J-beta primer mix, a second PCR proceeded for 7 to 11 cycles. TCRdb passed the 5' RACE reads through MiXCR, listing each CDR3 protein once. The sample holds hundreds of thousands of distinct CDR3 sequences, roughly 56% seen once. Sequenced material: blood. The receptor set was obtained from a middle-aged man in good health.

The chain employs TRBV20-1 and TRBJ1-2, with D perhaps matching TRBD1 (5 bases). The germline V gene encodes CDR1 DFQATT and CDR2 SNEGSKA (reference sequence). V was pared by 3 bases and J by 8 bases, with 19 bases between. The CDR3 totals 14 residues. The DNA of the CDR3 is TGCAGTGCTAGTAGGGACTCAGGATTGACGGGCTACACCTTC. Protein product: CSASRDSGLTGYTF.

This clonotype has just a few counts. The chain recombines TRBV15 with TRBJ2-5; perhaps TRBD2 as D (6 bases). The CDR3 has 15 amino acids. Deletions cut 2 bases from V and 1 base from J, with 11 bases between. CDR1 and CDR2 (germline): LNHNV, YYDKDF (reference sequence). Written as DNA, the CDR3 is TGTGCCACCAGCAGACTTGGGACTTTCCAAGAGACCCAGTACTTC. It yields the protein CATSRLGTFQETQYF.

The chain is built from TRBV30 and TRBJ1-1; TRBD1 aligns across 12 bases. The junction had 4 bases not matched to a gene; V was cut back by 1 base and J by 1 base. Germline V CDR1 and CDR2: GTSNPN, SVGIG (reference sequence). The CDR3 contains 16 residues. CDR3 coding DNA: TGTGCCTGGAGTGCCGGGACAGGGGGCTCGAACACTGAAGCTTTCTTT. Translation gives CAWSAGTGGSNTEAFF.

The chain employs TRBV28 and TRBJ1-2; TRBD1 agrees at 8 bases. In germline, CDR1 is MDHEN, CDR2 SYDVKM. Trimming removed 7 bases from V and 0 bases from J; junction bases left unmatched: 4. The CDR3 totals 14 residues. The CDR3 reads CASTLGQANYGYTF. The CDR3 DNA reads as TGTGCCAGCACCCTGGGACAGGCTAACTATGGCTACACCTTC.

At least ten counts were recorded for this clonotype. The rearrangement joins TRBV7-8 to TRBJ2-2, with 8 bases matching TRBD2. This CDR3 has 18 amino acids. Trimming cost V 1 base and J 3 bases; bases outside gene matches: 10. CDR1 is SGHVS and CDR2 is FQNEAQ in the germline V gene. The CDR3 DNA reads as TGTGCCAGCAGCTTAGATATGTCGGGGGGGGGCCACACCGGGGAGCTGTTTTTT. Its protein is CASSLDMSGGGHTGELFF.